This TCR beta chain emerged from a study of CD4+ T cells in melanoma. As regards this clone: Its target is not known.

Assay used: immunoSEQ multiplex PCR; TCRdb lists only in-frame clones, some missing. In the table there are some 13,000 clones, about 83% of which are singletons. Study-wide results and limits: Reportedly, melanoma neoantigen-specific CD4+ T cells showed varied differentiation states. A reported correlation linked neoantigen-specific CD4+ T cells to CD8+, macrophage and B cell function.

Germline CDR1 is LNHDA and CDR2 is SQIVND (reference sequence). The CDR3 covers 11 residues. V was cut by 4 bases and J by 5 bases, with 4 bases left in between. V usage is TRBV19 and J usage is TRBJ2-3, with D uncertain. The sample comprised cells from a culture (not recorded whether cultured in vitro). The receptor comes from a human donor with melanoma. The CDR3 DNA reads TGTGCCAGTAGTACTCGAGATACGCAGTATTTT. Encoded protein: CASSTRDTQYF. Filled out from reference TRBV19 and TRBJ2-3, the complete variable domain reads DGGITQSPKYLFRKEGQNVTLSCEQNLNHDAMYWYRQDPGQGLRLIYYSQIVNDFQKGDIAEGYSVSREKKESFPLTVTSAQKNPTAFYLCASSTRDTQYFGPGTRLTVL.